This T cell receptor (beta chain) was sequenced in a study of cytomegalovirus exposure and HLA in healthy donors. Study in general: Previous work identified roughly 120 million unique TCR beta sequences from some 170 million T cells.

Trimming took off 4 bases at V and 12 bases at J, with 15 bases between the two ends. Germline assignment: CDR1 KGHSH and CDR2 LQKENI. There are 13 residues in the CDR3. Worth noting for this clone: Its antigen is still unknown.

It was with 60 Vbeta and 13 Jbeta primers that the PCR ran. Some clones are missing from TCRdb's copy, which holds only in-frame ones; the method was immunoSEQ multiplex PCR. This repertoire shows about 130,000 clones, roughly 83% found once; its top ten account for more than 1.5%. Overall study findings and caveats: Later analysis suggested links between common viral pathogens and several top significant clusters.

Sequencing was done on a sample of PBMCs. The receptor was derived from a man between 18 and 35 years old in good health and CMV-seronegative. The genes are TRBV18 and TRBJ1-4; weak D call: TRBD1 (6 bases). The DNA of the CDR3 is TGTGCCAGCTCACAGGACAGCTTGTGGCAACTGTTTTTT. Amino acid sequence: CASSQDSLWQLFF.